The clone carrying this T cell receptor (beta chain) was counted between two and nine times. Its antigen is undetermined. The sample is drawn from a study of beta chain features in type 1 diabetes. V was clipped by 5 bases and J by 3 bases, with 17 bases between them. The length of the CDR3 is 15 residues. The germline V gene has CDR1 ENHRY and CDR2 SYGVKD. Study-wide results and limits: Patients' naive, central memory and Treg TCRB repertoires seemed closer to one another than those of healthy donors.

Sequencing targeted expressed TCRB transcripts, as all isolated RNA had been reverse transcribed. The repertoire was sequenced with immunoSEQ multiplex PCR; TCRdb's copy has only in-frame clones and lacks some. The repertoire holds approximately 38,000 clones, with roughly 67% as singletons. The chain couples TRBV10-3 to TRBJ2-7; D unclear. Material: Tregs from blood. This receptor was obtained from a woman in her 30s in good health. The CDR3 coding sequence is TGTGCCATCAGTCTCACTACCCGACCGCTCTACGAGCAGTACTTC. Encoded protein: CAISLTTRPLYEQYF.